This TCR beta chain was sequenced during a study of CD4 T cells in relation to SARS-CoV-2 and coronaviruses. As to this clone: Its cognate antigen is unknown.

Unexposed donor CD4+ T cells date from about 2011-2018, before the COVID-19 pandemic. The cells were cultured for about 10 days before CD4+ T cells were isolated. The data were produced by immunoSEQ multiplex PCR, yet TCRdb's version contains in-frame clones alone and is incomplete. The table lists 15,000 to 25,000 clones, approximately 81% of them singletons. The source is a human donor in good health. What was sequenced was CD4+ T cells from PBMCs, cultured in vitro.

The CDR3 spells CASSITGGRAFF. CDR3 bases: TGTGCCAGTAGTATAACAGGGGGCAGAGCTTTCTTT. The chain uses TRBV19 and TRBJ1-1; 9 bases agree with TRBD1. The CDR3 consists of 12 residues. The V and J ends lost 2 bases and 10 bases, in that order; junction bases with no gene match: 2. Germline V CDR1 and CDR2: LNHDA, SQIVND (reference sequence).